One and the same sample provided the 31 T cell receptor beta chains below, sequenced in a study of regulatory T cells in long-lasting Graves disease. The time point: newly diagnosed GD, antithyroid drugs for less than 3 months. There was RNA extracted from PBMCs, and the TCR library was made from it. Arm-PCR with iRepertoire HTBI primers amplified the CDR3 regions for these TCR beta libraries. TCRdb reanalysed the multiplex PCR reads using MiXCR and keeps one entry per CDR3 protein. There are roughly 520,000 distinct CDR3 sequences in the sample; about 11% occur only once, and roughly 8.9% lies in the top ten. The sample also formed part of further work on T cells in Graves' hyperthyroidism and ophthalmopathy.

Sequences were derived from peripheral blood mononuclear cells (PBMCs), sampled at new diagnosis, from a patient treated with antithyroid drugs. Every receptor here comes from a woman aged 30 to 39 with Graves disease.

This clonotype was seen only a few times. J is TRBJ2-7 and V is TRBV12-3 or TRBV12-4; 9 bases fit TRBD2. This CDR3 has 14 residues. With V trimmed by 3 bases and J by 4 bases, 4 bases remained unmatched. CDR3 loop: CASSFKGLAYEQYF. The CDR3 coding sequence is TGTGCCAGCAGTTTTAAGGGACTAGCTTACGAGCAGTACTTC.

The chain has TRBV6-9 and TRBJ2-1; D is ambiguous. The J call may be wrong; the DNA end is better matched by TRBJ2-7. CDR1 and CDR2 from the germline V gene are MNHGY and SVAAGI. CDR3 size: 12 residues. The CDR3 region has the DNA TGTGCCAGCAGTTACCCCAAGGACGAGCAGTACTTC. Translating gives CASSYPKDEQYF.

This clonotype was observed at least ten times. J is TRBJ2-2 and V is TRBV7-8; maybe TRBD2 (5 bases). The CDR3 contains 15 residues. The ends were cut back, 8 bases at V and 0 bases at J, with 13 bases in the middle. The germline V gene encodes CDR1 SGHVS and CDR2 FQNEAQ. The DNA of the CDR3 is TGTGCCAGCTCCCCAGCGGTCGCGAACACCGGGGAGCTGTTTTTT. Protein sequence: CASSPAVANTGELFF.

This clonotype came up many times. The chain couples TRBV6-5 to TRBJ2-1; D remains ambiguous. V was shortened by 0 bases and J by 6 bases, with 9 bases between the two germline ends. CDR1 and CDR2 (germline): MNHEY, SVGAGI. The CDR3 totals 14 residues. The CDR3 sequence is CASSYSRGLNEQFF. For the CDR3, the DNA is TGTGCCAGCAGTTACTCGAGAGGCCTCAATGAGCAGTTCTTC.

Here the CDR3 reads CSVAGGPYNEQFF. CDR3 bases: TGCAGTGTTGCGGGAGGCCCATACAATGAGCAGTTCTTC. The rearrangement uses TRBV20-1 and TRBJ2-1; 8 nucleotides line up with TRBD2. V trimming: 7 bases; J trimming: 4 bases; junction bases outside the gene matches: 6. Per germline, CDR1 DFQATT and CDR2 SNEGSKA (reference sequence). The CDR3 has 13 amino acids.

This clonotype appeared a few times. J is TRBJ1-1 and V is TRBV20-1, with 10 bases aligning to TRBD1. This CDR3 region has 12 residues. Germline CDR1 is DFQATT and CDR2 is SNEGSKA (reference sequence). The V segment lost 6 bases and the J segment 11 bases; nucleotides outside the gene matches: 9. For the CDR3, the DNA is TGCAGTGCCAGGGACAGGGGTCTTCGGGCTTTCTTT. Its translation is CSARDRGLRAFF.

This clonotype has at least ten counts. The chain couples TRBV30 to TRBJ2-7; the D is unclear. V was trimmed by 0 bases and J by 0 bases, leaving 9 bases between them. The V gene's germline CDR1 is GTSNPN and CDR2 SVGIG (reference sequence). CDR3 length: 14 amino acids. Here the CDR3 DNA reads TGTGCCTGGAGTGTAAGGCGGAGCTCCTACGAGCAGTACTTC. Its translation: CAWSVRRSSYEQYF.

The sample holds many counts of this clonotype. The chain employs TRBV11-2 and TRBJ2-3; tentative D call: TRBD1 (6 bases). V dropped 1 base and J dropped 0 bases, with 11 bases sitting between them. The CDR3 consists of 16 residues. Per germline, CDR1 SGHAT and CDR2 FQNNGV. The CDR3 bases are TGTGCCAGCAGCTTAGCAGGGGAGATTAGCACAGATACGCAGTATTTT. Protein: CASSLAGEISTDTQYF.

This clonotype has a count of ten or more. The V call is TRBV28, the J call TRBJ1-5; TRBD1 matches at 9 bases. From germline, CDR1 is MDHEN and CDR2 SYDVKM. V shed 4 bases, J shed 5 bases, and the junction held 9 bases outside the gene matches. CDR3 length equals 16 residues. The CDR3 loop reads CASSSEDRGYDQPQHF. CDR3 in DNA: TGTGCCAGCAGTTCCGAAGACAGGGGGTACGATCAGCCCCAGCATTTT.

The CDR3 DNA is TGTGCCAGCAGCATTAGAAGAGGGAGGGGAAGGGTAAATGAGCAGTTCTTC. This encodes CASSIRRGRGRVNEQFF. This rearrangement joins TRBV11-3 to TRBJ2-1; TRBD2 matches at 7 bases. The ends lost 5 bases at V and 7 bases at J; junction bases unmatched: 17. CDR3 length equals 17 residues. Germline CDR1 is SGHNT and CDR2 is YENEEA.

This clonotype was seen repeatedly, ten times or more. The rearrangement joins TRBV3-1 to TRBJ2-1; D may be TRBD2 (6 bases). The CDR3 totals 13 residues. V was trimmed by 6 bases and J by 7 bases, leaving 13 bases between them. Looked up from germline, CDR1 is LGHDT and CDR2 is YNNKEL (reference sequence). The CDR3 here is CASRGGGRNEQFF. The CDR3 nucleotides read TGTGCCAGCAGGGGAGGTGGGAGGAATGAGCAGTTCTTC.

The chain joins TRBV7-2 to TRBJ1-6, with unresolved D. The CDR3 is 16 amino acids. Between the trimmed V and J ends, which lost 3 bases and 5 bases, there was a span of 14 bases. Germline CDR1 and CDR2: SGHTA and FQGNSA. The CDR3 sequence: CASSLGRAPNNSPLHF. CDR3 coding DNA: TGTGCCAGCAGCTTGGGGAGGGCCCCGAATAATTCACCCCTCCACTTT.

This clonotype has ten or more counts. The V and J genes are TRBV29-1 and TRBJ2-7, with D tentatively TRBD2 (6 bases). The CDR3 spans 12 residues. V lost 6 bases and J lost 5, with 14 bases in between. The germline gives CDR1 SQVTM, CDR2 ANQGSEA. The CDR3 nucleotides are TGCAGCGTGCGGGGACCCGGGAACGAGCAGTACTTC. This encodes CSVRGPGNEQYF.

This clonotype was observed at least ten times. Here the CDR3 DNA reads TGTGCCAGCAGCAACACCGGCTCCTACGAGCAGTACTTC. It translates to CASSNTGSYEQYF. The chain employs TRBV11-2 and TRBJ2-7; unclear D gene. In germline, CDR1 is SGHAT, CDR2 FQNNGV. The CDR3 totals 13 residues. Trimming removed 5 bases from V and 0 bases from J, with 8 bases in between.

The chain recombines TRBV6-5 with TRBJ2-6, with D hard to call. The CDR3 runs 16 residues. V lost 4 bases, J lost 4 bases, and 14 bases lay in between. Germline V gene sequence: CDR1 MNHEY, CDR2 SVGAGI. This CDR3 is CASSFLTTPGANVLTF. For the CDR3, the DNA is TGTGCCAGCAGTTTTCTGACCACGCCAGGGGCCAACGTCCTGACTTTC.

The chain has TRBV5-6 and TRBJ1-5; the D gene is possibly TRBD1 (6 bases). Trimming stripped 6 bases from V and 7 bases from J, with 26 bases between. The CDR3 is 17 amino acids. The V gene's germline CDR1 is SGHDT and CDR2 YYEEEE. This CDR3 is CASTKGGRDLAGQPQHF. The CDR3 bases are TGTGCCAGCACCAAGGGGGGGAGGGACCTCGCCGGACAGCCCCAGCATTTT.

The table lists this clonotype with a few counts. A much larger clone lies one base from this, so it may be a read error. The V call is TRBV2, the J call TRBJ1-3, with no clear D. V dropped 8 bases and J dropped 0 bases, with 5 bases sitting between them. Germline V gives CDR1 SNHLY, CDR2 FYNNEI. The CDR3 has 12 amino acids. Here the CDR3 DNA reads TGTGCCAGCGGGTTCTCTGGAAACACCATATATTTT. Its protein product is CASGFSGNTIYF.

The chain has TRBV20-1 and TRBJ2-1, with TRBD2 matching 9 bases. Per the germline V gene, CDR1 is DFQATT and CDR2 is SNEGSKA (reference sequence). V gave up 0 bases and J gave up 1 base; unmatched junction bases: 4. The CDR3 runs to 16 residues. The CDR3 is CSARDPSGMSYNEQFF. CDR3 sequence (DNA): TGCAGTGCTAGAGACCCTAGCGGGATGTCCTACAATGAGCAGTTCTTC.

As to this clonotype: A much bigger clone sits one base away, suggesting this may be a read error. V gene TRBV6-1 combines with J gene TRBJ2-3; D is undetermined. V gave up 7 bases and J gave up 3 bases, with 14 bases separating them. CDR1 is MNHNS, CDR2 SASEGT, per germline. This CDR3 has 14 amino acids. This CDR3 is CASNVGPNTDTQYF. Here the CDR3 DNA reads TGTGCCAGCAACGTTGGACCAAATACAGATACGCAGTATTTT.

V gene TRBV28 combines with J gene TRBJ1-5; D remains ambiguous. Germline V gives CDR1 MDHEN, CDR2 SYDVKM. V lost 3 bases and J 5 bases, leaving 11 bases between the germline ends. The CDR3 runs to 14 residues. The CDR3 loop is CASSLGVRYQPQHF. The CDR3 region has the DNA TGTGCCAGCAGTTTGGGCGTCAGGTATCAGCCCCAGCATTTT.

This sequence joins TRBV20-1 and TRBJ2-1; 13 nucleotides align to TRBD2. V lost 4 bases to trimming and J lost 6 bases; unmatched junction nucleotides: 6. Germline values: CDR1 DFQATT, CDR2 SNEGSKA (reference sequence). The CDR3 covers 15 residues. Written as DNA, the CDR3 is TGCAGTGCTACCGGACTAGCGGGAGTTGTCAATGAGCAGTTCTTC. Its protein product is CSATGLAGVVNEQFF.

Points on this clonotype: A junction end diverges from the germline sequence, so it may reflect a read error. The CDR3 protein is CASSLTGTGQETQCF. The CDR3 DNA sequence: TGCGCCAGCAGTTTAACCGGGACAGGGCAAGAGACCCAGTGCTTC. This rearrangement joins TRBV5-1 to TRBJ2-5; 9 bases fit TRBD1. This CDR3 is built from 15 residues. Per germline, CDR1 SGHRS and CDR2 YFSETQ.

There are many counts of this clonotype. The rearrangement links TRBV6-1 to TRBJ2-7, with a tentative D call TRBD1 (5 bases). The germline V gene encodes CDR1 MNHNS and CDR2 SASEGT. The CDR3 extends over 15 amino acids. V was cut by 5 bases and J by 3 bases, with 17 bases left in between. The CDR3 protein is CASSTPGQGNYEQYF. The CDR3 DNA sequence: TGTGCCAGCAGTACTCCCGGGCAGGGTAACTACGAGCAGTACTTC.

This clonotype was observed many times. The V call is TRBV2, the J call TRBJ1-2; no clear D. V was clipped by 6 bases and J by 7 bases, with 21 bases between them. CDR1 SNHLY and CDR2 FYNNEI come from the germline V gene. CDR3 size: 15 residues. Written as DNA, the CDR3 is TGTGCCAGCAGCACCCCGGCGGAGACCTACCTTGGCTACACCTTC. Translating gives CASSTPAETYLGYTF. Full variable domain (outside the CDR3, taken from reference TRBV2 and TRBJ1-2): EPEVTQTPSHQVTQMGQEVILRCVPISNHLYFYWYRQILGQKVEFLVSFYNNEISEKSEIFDDQFSVERPDGSNFTLKIRSTKLEDSAMYFCASSTPAETYLGYTFGSGTRLTVV.

The table lists this clonotype with many counts. V usage is TRBV5-1 and J usage is TRBJ2-1, with D tentatively TRBD1 (5 bases). V was clipped by 2 bases and J by 9 bases, with 15 bases between them. CDR3 length: 14 residues. Germline V gives CDR1 SGHRS, CDR2 YFSETQ. The DNA of the CDR3 is TGCGCCAGCAGCTTAACCCTGCAGGGTGGTGAGCAGTTCTTC. It yields the protein CASSLTLQGGEQFF.

V and J are TRBV11-2 and TRBJ2-1; the D gene is possibly TRBD1 (5 bases). CDR3 length: 12 residues. From germline, CDR1 is SGHAT and CDR2 FQNNGV. Trimming took off 3 bases at V and 9 bases at J, with 9 bases between the two ends. In nucleotides, the CDR3 is TGTGCCAGCAGCTTTCAGGGAATTGAGCAGTTCTTC. It yields the protein CASSFQGIEQFF. Full variable domain (rest looked up from reference TRBV11-2 and TRBJ2-1): EAGVAQSPRYKIIEKRQSVAFWCNPISGHATLYWYQQILGQGPKLLIQFQNNGVVDDSQLPKDRFSAERLKGVDSTLKIQPAKLEDSAVYLCASSFQGIEQFFGPGTRLTVL.

This clonotype was seen a handful of times. V usage is TRBV2 and J usage is TRBJ1-1; a possible D gene is TRBD1 (6 bases). Germline V gene lookup returns CDR1 SNHLY and CDR2 FYNNEI. V dropped 1 base and J dropped 0 bases, with 15 bases sitting between them. The CDR3 sequence is 17 residues long. The CDR3 nucleotides read TGTGCCAGCAGTGAAGTCGCGACAGGATTCATGAACACTGAAGCTTTCTTT. Translation gives CASSEVATGFMNTEAFF. The variable domain in full, with the rest retrieved from reference TRBV2 and TRBJ1-1, is EPEVTQTPSHQVTQMGQEVILRCVPISNHLYFYWYRQILGQKVEFLVSFYNNEISEKSEIFDDQFSVERPDGSNFTLKIRSTKLEDSAMYFCASSEVATGFMNTEAFFGQGTRLTVV.

This clonotype has a count of ten or more. This chain links TRBV9 with TRBJ2-3; D gene ambiguous. Germline V lookup: CDR1 SGDLS, CDR2 YYNGEE. Between the trimmed V and J ends, which lost 4 bases and 5 bases, there was a span of 23 bases. CDR3 length: 17 residues. CDR3 sequence (DNA): TGTGCCAGCAGCTCCAGCCCGTTGGTCCCCCGAGGAGATACGCAGTATTTT. Amino acid sequence: CASSSSPLVPRGDTQYF.

This clonotype showed up many times. V usage is TRBV6-1 and J usage is TRBJ1-2; 9 bases map to TRBD1. After removal of 2 bases from V and 5 bases from J, the junction contained 9 bases not matched to a gene. The germline V gene encodes CDR1 MNHNS and CDR2 SASEGT. This CDR3 region has 16 residues. The CDR3 DNA follows: TGTGCCAGCAGTGAAATCCCTGGGACAGGGAAATATGGCTACACCTTC. It codes for CASSEIPGTGKYGYTF.

The sample holds many counts of this clonotype. The V and J genes are TRBV19 and TRBJ2-1, with 12 bases fitting TRBD2. The V segment lost 6 bases and the J segment 5 bases; nucleotides outside the gene matches: 5. The CDR3 sequence is 15 residues long. CDR1 LNHDA and CDR2 SQIVND come from the germline V gene (reference sequence). This chain's CDR3 is CASSLTSGGNNEQFF. CDR3 nucleotide sequence: TGTGCCAGTAGCTTGACTAGCGGGGGCAACAATGAGCAGTTCTTC.

The chain combines TRBV9 with TRBJ2-2; TRBD2 aligns across 13 bases. In germline, CDR1 is SGDLS, CDR2 YYNGEE. This CDR3 has 18 amino acids. The trim removed 0 bases at V and 5 bases at J, leaving 7 bases unmatched. The CDR3 is CASSVERGLAGETGELFF. The DNA for the CDR3 is TGTGCCAGCAGCGTAGAAAGAGGACTAGCGGGAGAAACCGGGGAGCTGTTTTTT. Supplemented by reference TRBV9 and TRBJ2-2, the full variable domain reads DSGVTQTPKHLITATGQRVTLRCSPRSGDLSVYWYQQSLDQGLQFLIQYYNGEERAKGNILERFSAQQFPDLHSELNLSSLELGDSALYFCASSVERGLAGETGELFFGEGSRLTVL.